The entry that follows covers one T cell receptor (beta chain) sequence. Its antigen is still unknown. TCRdb reprocessed the reads via MiXCR and lists one record per CDR3 protein. The repertoire has 250,000 or so distinct CDR3 sequences, around 15% of them found once; the top ten carry roughly 50%. Germline values: CDR1 MDHEN, CDR2 SYDVKM. J was trimmed by 4 bases and V by 4 bases; bases with no gene match: 9. This CDR3 region has 18 residues. This record belongs to a study of T cell repertoires in cytomegalovirus infection. Broader study findings: Carriage of CMV together with the relevant HLA was identifiable through cumulative public TCR beta family frequency.

The chain links TRBV28 to TRBJ2-3, with 15 bases identical to TRBD2. The receptor's source is a human donor in good health (CMV status not recorded). Some clones in this sample may be carry-over from other donors' samples. The material sequenced was CD8+ T cells from PBMCs. The CDR3 reads CASSSPPWTSGGADTQYF. CDR3 coding DNA: TGTGCCAGCAGTTCCCCGCCCTGGACTAGCGGGGGGGCAGATACGCAGTATTTT.